This TCR beta chain stems from a study of technical replicates of blood from several donors. Germline lookup yields CDR1 SGHAT and CDR2 FQNNGV. CDR3 size: 16 residues. The V segment lost 4 bases and the J segment 3 bases; nucleotides outside the gene matches: 5. Assay: immunoSEQ multiplex PCR; the TCRdb copy retains only in-frame clones and omits some. The sample holds around 69,000 clones, approximately 88% seen once. The sequenced sample consisted of PBMCs. This receptor was taken from a human donor in good health. Some clones in this sample may be carry-over from other donors' samples. The V call is TRBV11-2, the J call TRBJ2-3; 12 nucleotides align to TRBD2. In DNA form, the CDR3 reads TGTGCCAGCAGCTCGCGACTAGCGGGGGTTACAGATACGCAGTATTTT. Amino acid sequence: CASSSRLAGVTDTQYF.